These T cell receptor beta chains were read from a single sample in a study of blood T cell repertoires in COVID-19. This table comes from immunoSEQ multiplex PCR, and its TCRdb copy is limited to in-frame clones, with some not included. This sample has over 200,000 clones, with roughly 84% found just once. Sample: peripheral blood. These receptors all come from a man aged 35 to 55 who had recovered from COVID-19. Both conserved end residues are part of each CDR3.

v_call	j_call	cdr3_aa
TRBV27	TRBJ1-1	CASSLSNSLNTEAFF
TRBV7-2	TRBJ2-7	CASSFGTSGREYF
TRBV20-1	TRBJ1-1	CSASPPGATNTEAFF
TRBV11-3	TRBJ2-2	CASSQDTNTGELFF
TRBV12-2	TRBJ1-1	CASRSRTDYENTEAFF
TRBV15	TRBJ2-7	CATSRAASGVPTYEQYF
TRBV7-9	TRBJ2-7	CASSAPGTGFDEQYF
TRBV3-1/TRBV3-2	TRBJ2-1	CASSQDPRGLLYNEQFF
TRBV7-2	TRBJ2-1	CASSFSTGRDEQFF
TRBV14	TRBJ2-7	CASSLRQGVGEQYF
TRBV7-2	TRBJ1-3	CASSSGISGNTIYF
TRBV3-1/TRBV3-2	TRBJ1-6	CASSQELLNSPLHF
TRBV29-1	TRBJ1-1	CSVRDSATEAFF
TRBV3-1/TRBV3-2	TRBJ1-4	CASSQLVTGLNEKLFF
TRBV11-3	TRBJ1-3	CASSTAAARTGNTIYF
TRBV4-1	TRBJ1-2	CASSTYRANYGYTF
TRBV5-5	TRBJ2-3	CASSLAIDTQYF
TRBV30	TRBJ1-5	CAWQTGSGYSNQPQHF
TRBV10-3	TRBJ1-2	CATRPGQGSGYTF
TRBV7-2	TRBJ2-1	CASSFFTSGGAYNEQFF
TRBV11-2	TRBJ1-5	CASSPPRGVGNQPQHF
TRBV5-4	TRBJ1-6	CASSLAGTGGSPLHF
TRBV7-8	TRBJ2-5	CASSFAATRGETQYF
TRBV30	TRBJ1-2	CAWSGLSNGYGYTF
TRBV24-1	TRBJ2-1	CATSDPSGTSGGSSYNEQFF
TRBV18	TRBJ2-5	CASSRSQGAQETQYF
TRBV7-2	TRBJ2-7	CASSLVGGSYEQYF
TRBV12-5	TRBJ1-2	CASGSTVNYGYTF
TRBV29-1	TRBJ2-7	CSVVSGLLPSYEQYF
TRBV21-1	TRBJ2-3	CASSPPGQEITDTQYF
TRBV27	TRBJ1-5	CASSFSTRTGQPQHF
TRBV6-6	TRBJ2-3	CASSYRPASTDTQYF
TRBV4-3	TRBJ1-2	CASSQESPASGGSGYTF
TRBV4-3	TRBJ2-2	CASSQDYQGLTGELFF
TRBV30	TRBJ2-3	CAWGSGFSTDTQYF
TRBV2	TRBJ1-1	CASAVGNTEAFF
TRBV10-3	TRBJ1-2	CAISEGREYGYTF
TRBV4-3	TRBJ1-2	CASSQDKGAGGYTF
TRBV7-9	TRBJ1-2	CASSLVRPSVGGYTF
TRBV2	TRBJ1-1	CASSVRENTEAFF
TRBV5-1	TRBJ2-5	CASSRSGHQETQYF
TRBV18	TRBJ2-1	CASSTAVQGSEQFF
TRBV15	TRBJ2-3	CATSRDRVLAGGDTQYF
TRBV19	TRBJ1-2	CASSILRGGGYTF
TRBV4-3	TRBJ2-1	CASSQDSRGRMYNEQFF
TRBV6-5	TRBJ1-1	CASSRLPDQSAAFF
TRBV5-4	TRBJ1-4	CASKDSSNEKLFF
TRBV5-4	TRBJ2-3	CASSHPTSAGDTQYF
TRBV27	TRBJ1-1	CASSPHRTPEAFF
TRBV4-3	TRBJ2-3	CASSQEGTGSLTDTQYF
TRBV12-3/TRBV12-4	TRBJ2-5	CASSGQYQETQYF
TRBV5-1	TRBJ1-2	CASSPEAGQGHDGYTF
TRBV30	TRBJ2-5	CAWSFRGGETQYF
TRBV6-5	TRBJ2-5	CASRGTVLRETQYF
TRBV5-1	TRBJ2-7	CASSLLLAGAYEQYF
TRBV11-2	TRBJ2-3	CASSLGQGGTDTQYF
TRBV19	TRBJ1-1	CASTESLPGQGTNTEAFF
TRBV12-3/TRBV12-4	TRBJ2-7	CASSLGQIQYF